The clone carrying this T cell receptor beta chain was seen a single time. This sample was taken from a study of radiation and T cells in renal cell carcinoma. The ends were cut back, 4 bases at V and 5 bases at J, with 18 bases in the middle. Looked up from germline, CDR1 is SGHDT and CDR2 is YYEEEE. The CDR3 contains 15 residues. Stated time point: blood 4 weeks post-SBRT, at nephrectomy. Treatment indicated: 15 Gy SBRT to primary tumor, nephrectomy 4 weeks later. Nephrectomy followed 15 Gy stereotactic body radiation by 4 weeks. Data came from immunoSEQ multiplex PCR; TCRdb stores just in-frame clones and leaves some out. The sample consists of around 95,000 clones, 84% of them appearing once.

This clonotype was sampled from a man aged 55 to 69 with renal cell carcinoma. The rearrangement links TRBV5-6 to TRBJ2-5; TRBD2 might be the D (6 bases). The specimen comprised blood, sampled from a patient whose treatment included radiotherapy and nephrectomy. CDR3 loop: CASSRGGLGGETQYF. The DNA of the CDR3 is TGTGCCAGCAGCCGCGGCGGTCTAGGAGGGGAGACCCAGTACTTC.